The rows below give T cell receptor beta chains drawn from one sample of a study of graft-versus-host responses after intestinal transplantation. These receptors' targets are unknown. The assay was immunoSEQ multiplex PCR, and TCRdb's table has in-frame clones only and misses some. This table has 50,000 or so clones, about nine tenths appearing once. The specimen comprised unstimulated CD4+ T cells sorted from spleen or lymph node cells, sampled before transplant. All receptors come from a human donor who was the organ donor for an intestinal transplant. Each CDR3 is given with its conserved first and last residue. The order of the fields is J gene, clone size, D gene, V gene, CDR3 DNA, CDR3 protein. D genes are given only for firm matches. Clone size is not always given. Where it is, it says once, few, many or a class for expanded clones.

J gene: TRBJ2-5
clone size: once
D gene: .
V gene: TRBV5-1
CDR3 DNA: TGCGCCAGCAGCTTGCGCGGGGTTTCACAAGAGACCCAGTACTTC
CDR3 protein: CASSLRGVSQETQYF

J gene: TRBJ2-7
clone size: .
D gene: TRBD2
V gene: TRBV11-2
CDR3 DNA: TGTGCCAGCAGCTTACTAGCGGGAGCCTACGAGCAGTACTTC
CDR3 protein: CASSLLAGAYEQYF

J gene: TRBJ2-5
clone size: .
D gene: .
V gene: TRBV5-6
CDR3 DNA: TGTGCCAGCAGCTTGCCAGGGGAGACCCAGTACTTC
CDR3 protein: CASSLPGETQYF

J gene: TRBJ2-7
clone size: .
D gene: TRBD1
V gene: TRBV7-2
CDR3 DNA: TGTGCCAGCAGCCTGGGACAGGGGGTAAGCTACGAGCAGTACTTC
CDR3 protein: CASSLGQGVSYEQYF

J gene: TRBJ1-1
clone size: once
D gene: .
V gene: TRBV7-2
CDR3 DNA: TGTGCCAGCGGATCCAGGGGCATGAACACTGAAGCTTTCTTT
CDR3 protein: CASGSRGMNTEAFF

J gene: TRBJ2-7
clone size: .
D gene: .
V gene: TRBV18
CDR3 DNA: TGTGCCAGCTCGACGGACACGAGCTCCTACGAGCAGTACTTC
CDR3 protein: CASSTDTSSYEQYF

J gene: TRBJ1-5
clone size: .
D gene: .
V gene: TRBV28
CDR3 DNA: TGTGCCAGCAGTTTTGGCAGGGACCTCAATCAGCCCCAGCATTTT
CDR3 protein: CASSFGRDLNQPQHF

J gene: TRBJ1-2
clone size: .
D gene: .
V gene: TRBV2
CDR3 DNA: TGTGCCAGCAGTGGAGAGGGGCGGGGGGGCTACACCTTC
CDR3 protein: CASSGEGRGGYTF

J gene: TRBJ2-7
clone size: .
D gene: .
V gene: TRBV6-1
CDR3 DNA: TGTGCCAGCAGCAGAGGCAGTTCCTACGAGCAGTACTTC
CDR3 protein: CASSRGSSYEQYF

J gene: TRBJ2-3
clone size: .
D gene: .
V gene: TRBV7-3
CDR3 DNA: TGTGCCAGCAGCTTAGACACGACTAGCACAGATACGCAGTATTTT
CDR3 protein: CASSLDTTSTDTQYF

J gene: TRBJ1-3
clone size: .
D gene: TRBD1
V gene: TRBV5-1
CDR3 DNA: TGCGCCAGCAGCTTGGTGGGACAGGGGTCCGGAAACACCATATATTTT
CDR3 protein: CASSLVGQGSGNTIYF